This T cell receptor beta chain is drawn from a study of T cell repertoires in cytomegalovirus infection. Germline CDR1 and CDR2: LNHDA and SQIVND (reference sequence). The ends were cut back, 5 bases at V and 5 bases at J, with 12 bases in the middle. The CDR3 sequence is 14 residues long. As to this clonotype: Its matching antigen is unknown.

TCRdb used MiXCR to reprocess the reads, holding one entry per CDR3 protein. The sample holds 680,000 or so distinct CDR3 sequences, roughly 30% seen once. The gene calls are TRBV19 and TRBJ2-2; D possibly corresponds to TRBD2 (5 bases). The sample consisted of cultured PBMCs, taken from culture after CMV antigen stimulation. The origin of this receptor is a human donor in good health (CMV status not recorded). Some clones in this sample may be carry-over from other donors' samples. The CDR3 region is CASSLRSGTGELFF. The CDR3 DNA sequence: TGTGCCAGTAGTTTGAGGTCGGGGACCGGGGAGCTGTTTTTT.